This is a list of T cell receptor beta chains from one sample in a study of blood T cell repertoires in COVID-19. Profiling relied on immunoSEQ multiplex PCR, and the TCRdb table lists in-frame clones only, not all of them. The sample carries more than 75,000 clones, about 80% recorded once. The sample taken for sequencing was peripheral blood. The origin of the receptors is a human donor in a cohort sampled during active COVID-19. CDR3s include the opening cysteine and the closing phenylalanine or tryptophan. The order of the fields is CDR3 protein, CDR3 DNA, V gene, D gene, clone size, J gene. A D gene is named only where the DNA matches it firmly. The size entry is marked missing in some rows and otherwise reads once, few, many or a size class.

CASSKRLAGSTDTQYF TGTGCCAGCAGCAAAAGACTAGCGGGGTCGACAGATACGCAGTATTTT TRBV9 TRBD2 NA TRBJ2-3
CASLTSNTEAFF TGTGCCAGTCTCACCAGTAACACTGAAGCTTTCTTT TRBV18 NA NA TRBJ1-1
CASSITGVGRSPLHF TGTGCCAGTAGTATAACCGGGGTGGGGAGGTCACCCCTCCACTTT TRBV19 NA few TRBJ1-6
CAWSVYVRRTTSYEQYF TGTGCCTGGAGTGTATATGTCAGAAGGACTACCTCCTACGAGCAGTACTTC TRBV30 NA NA TRBJ2-7
CASSHQGVDTEAFF TGCGCCAGCAGTCACCAGGGGGTCGACACTGAAGCTTTCTTT TRBV23-1 TRBD1 NA TRBJ1-1
CASSLLAGPYNEQFF TGTGCCAGCAGCTTGCTAGCGGGGCCTTACAATGAGCAGTTCTTC TRBV7-3 TRBD2 NA TRBJ2-1
CASRGAGTDTQYF TGTGCCAGCAGGGGGGCCGGCACAGATACGCAGTATTTT TRBV7-3 NA NA TRBJ2-3
CASYPQRGNNEQFF TGCGCCAGCTACCCCCAGCGGGGAAACAATGAGCAGTTCTTC TRBV5-1 TRBD2 NA TRBJ2-1
CASSYAAGGSTDTQYF TGTGCCAGCAGTTACGCAGCGGGGGGGAGCACAGATACGCAGTATTTT TRBV6-2/TRBV6-3 TRBD2 NA TRBJ2-3
CASSYSLGTVYGYTF TGTGCCAGCAGTTACTCTTTGGGGACAGTTTATGGCTACACCTTC TRBV6-5 TRBD1 NA TRBJ1-2
CASSLARPNTEAFF TGTGCCAGCAGCTTAGCGCGGCCGAACACTGAAGCTTTCTTT TRBV7-8 NA NA TRBJ1-1
CASIGQGRVQPQHF TGTGCCAGTATCGGACAGGGTCGGGTACAGCCCCAGCATTTT TRBV19 TRBD1 once TRBJ1-5
CASSLFSIVRRQGYHEQYF TGTGCCAGCAGCTTATTCTCTATAGTTCGGCGACAGGGTTACCACGAGCAGTACTTC TRBV11-2 TRBD1 NA TRBJ2-7
CASRHIFRGTREENTIYF TGTGCCAGCAGACATATCTTCCGCGGGACTCGGGAGGAAAACACCATATATTTT TRBV4-2 NA NA TRBJ1-3
CASSELGHSSGANVLTF TGTGCCAGCAGTGAACTCGGACACAGCTCTGGGGCCAACGTCCTGACTTTC TRBV6-1 NA NA TRBJ2-6
CASSLDRNTIYF TGTGCCAGCAGCTTGGACAGAAACACCATATATTTT TRBV7-6 NA NA TRBJ1-3
CASSALDRGEGTQYF TGTGCCAGCAGCGCTTTGGACAGGGGGGAAGGTACGCAGTATTTT TRBV9 TRBD1 NA TRBJ2-3
CASSGGDRSTYEQYF TGTGCCAGCAGCGGGGGGGACAGGTCTACCTACGAGCAGTACTTC TRBV7-9 NA NA TRBJ2-7
CATSRDQGSTVF TGTGCCACCAGCAGAGATCAGGGCTCCACGGTCTTC TRBV15 NA NA TRBJ2-1
CASSKSGSRADGKLFF TGTGCCAGCAGCAAGTCGGGCAGCAGGGCGGATGGGAAACTGTTTTTT TRBV21-1 NA NA TRBJ1-4
CASSWGGLSNQPQHF TGTGCCAGCAGCTGGGGGGGTCTTAGCAATCAGCCCCAGCATTTT TRBV5-5 NA NA TRBJ1-5
CASSLAGGQETQYF TGTGCCAGCAGCTTAGCGGGGGGACAAGAGACCCAGTACTTC TRBV7-3 TRBD2 NA TRBJ2-5
CASSLGMGQGSTEAFF TGTGCCAGCAGCTTAGGGATGGGACAGGGGAGCACTGAAGCTTTCTTT TRBV5-4 TRBD1 NA TRBJ1-1
CASSSGGAFNEQFF TGCGCCAGCTCTAGCGGGGGGGCCTTCAATGAGCAGTTCTTC TRBV5-1 TRBD2 NA TRBJ2-1
CASSLEGGAFF TGTGCCAGCAGTTTAGAAGGAGGAGCTTTCTTT TRBV12-3/TRBV12-4 NA few TRBJ1-1
CASSFFALDRAFQEQFF TGTGCCAGCAGCTTCTTCGCGTTGGACAGGGCTTTCCAGGAGCAGTTCTTC TRBV5-6 TRBD1 NA TRBJ2-1
CASSLGTEAFF TGTGCCAGCAGTCTAGGCACTGAAGCTTTCTTT TRBV6-5 NA NA TRBJ1-1
CASSLEPSGGYEQYF TGCGCCAGCAGCTTGGAGCCTAGCGGGGGTTACGAGCAGTACTTC TRBV5-1 TRBD2 NA TRBJ2-7
CASRAGASSYEQYF TGTGCCAGCAGGGCGGGGGCGAGCTCCTACGAGCAGTACTTC TRBV6-5 NA NA TRBJ2-7
CASSSGQGQETQYF TGCGCCAGCAGCTCGGGACAGGGTCAAGAGACCCAGTACTTC TRBV5-1 TRBD1 NA TRBJ2-5
CASSEWGGQGNAGELFF TGTGCCAGCAGTGAATGGGGGGGACAGGGTAATGCCGGGGAGCTGTTTTTT TRBV25-1 TRBD1 NA TRBJ2-2
CASSFDRGNGYTF TGTGCCAGCAGTTTTGACAGGGGGAATGGCTACACCTTC TRBV27 TRBD1 NA TRBJ1-2
CASSQSPRGNEQYF TGTGCCAGCAGCCAATCGCCCAGGGGGAACGAGCAGTACTTC TRBV16 TRBD1 NA TRBJ2-7
CASSQERGQRDF TGTGCCAGCAGCCAAGAGAGAGGGCAGAGGGATTTT TRBV3-1/TRBV3-2 NA NA TRBJ2-3
CASSLRGQSDEQFF TGTGCCAGCAGCCTGAGGGGACAGTCGGATGAGCAGTTCTTC TRBV9 TRBD1 NA TRBJ2-1